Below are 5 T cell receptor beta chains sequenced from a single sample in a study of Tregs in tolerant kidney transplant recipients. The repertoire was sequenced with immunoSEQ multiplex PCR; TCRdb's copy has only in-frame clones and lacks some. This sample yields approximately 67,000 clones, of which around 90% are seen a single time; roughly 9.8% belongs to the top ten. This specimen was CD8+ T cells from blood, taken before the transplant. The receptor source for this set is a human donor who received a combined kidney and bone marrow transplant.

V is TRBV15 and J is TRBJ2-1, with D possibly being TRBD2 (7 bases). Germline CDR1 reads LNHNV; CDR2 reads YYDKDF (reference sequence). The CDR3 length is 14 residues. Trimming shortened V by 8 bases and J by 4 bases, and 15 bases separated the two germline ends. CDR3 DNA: TGTGCCACCCTAGGGGGGACTATTTACAATGAGCAGTTCTTC. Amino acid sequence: CATLGGTIYNEQFF.

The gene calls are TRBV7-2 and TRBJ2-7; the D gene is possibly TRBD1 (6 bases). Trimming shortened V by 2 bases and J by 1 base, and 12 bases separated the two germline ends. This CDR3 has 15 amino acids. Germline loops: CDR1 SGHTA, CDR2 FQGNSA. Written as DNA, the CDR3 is TGTGCCAGCAGCTTACACCGGGACACTTCCTACGAGCAGTACTTC. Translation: CASSLHRDTSYEQYF.

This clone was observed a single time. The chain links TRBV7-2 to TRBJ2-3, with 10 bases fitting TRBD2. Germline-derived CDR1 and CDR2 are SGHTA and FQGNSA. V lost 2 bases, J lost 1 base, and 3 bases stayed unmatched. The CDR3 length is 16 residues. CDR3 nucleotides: TGTGCCAGCAGCTTAAAGCGGGAGGGGGGCACAGATACGCAGTATTTT. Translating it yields CASSLKREGGTDTQYF.

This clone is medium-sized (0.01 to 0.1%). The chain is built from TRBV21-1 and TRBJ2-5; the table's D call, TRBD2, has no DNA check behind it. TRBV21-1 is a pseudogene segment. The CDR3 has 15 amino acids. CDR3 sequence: CASSKGEGAVETQYF. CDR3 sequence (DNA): TGTGCCAGCAGCAAAGGGGAGGGAGCTGTAGAGACCCAGTACTTC.

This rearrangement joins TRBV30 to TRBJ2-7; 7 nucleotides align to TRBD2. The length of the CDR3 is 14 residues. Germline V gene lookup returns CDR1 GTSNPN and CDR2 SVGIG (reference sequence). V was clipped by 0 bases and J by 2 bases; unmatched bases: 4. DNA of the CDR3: TGTGCCTGGAGTGTAGGCGGGGGAGCCTACGAGCAGTACTTC. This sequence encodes CAWSVGGGAYEQYF.